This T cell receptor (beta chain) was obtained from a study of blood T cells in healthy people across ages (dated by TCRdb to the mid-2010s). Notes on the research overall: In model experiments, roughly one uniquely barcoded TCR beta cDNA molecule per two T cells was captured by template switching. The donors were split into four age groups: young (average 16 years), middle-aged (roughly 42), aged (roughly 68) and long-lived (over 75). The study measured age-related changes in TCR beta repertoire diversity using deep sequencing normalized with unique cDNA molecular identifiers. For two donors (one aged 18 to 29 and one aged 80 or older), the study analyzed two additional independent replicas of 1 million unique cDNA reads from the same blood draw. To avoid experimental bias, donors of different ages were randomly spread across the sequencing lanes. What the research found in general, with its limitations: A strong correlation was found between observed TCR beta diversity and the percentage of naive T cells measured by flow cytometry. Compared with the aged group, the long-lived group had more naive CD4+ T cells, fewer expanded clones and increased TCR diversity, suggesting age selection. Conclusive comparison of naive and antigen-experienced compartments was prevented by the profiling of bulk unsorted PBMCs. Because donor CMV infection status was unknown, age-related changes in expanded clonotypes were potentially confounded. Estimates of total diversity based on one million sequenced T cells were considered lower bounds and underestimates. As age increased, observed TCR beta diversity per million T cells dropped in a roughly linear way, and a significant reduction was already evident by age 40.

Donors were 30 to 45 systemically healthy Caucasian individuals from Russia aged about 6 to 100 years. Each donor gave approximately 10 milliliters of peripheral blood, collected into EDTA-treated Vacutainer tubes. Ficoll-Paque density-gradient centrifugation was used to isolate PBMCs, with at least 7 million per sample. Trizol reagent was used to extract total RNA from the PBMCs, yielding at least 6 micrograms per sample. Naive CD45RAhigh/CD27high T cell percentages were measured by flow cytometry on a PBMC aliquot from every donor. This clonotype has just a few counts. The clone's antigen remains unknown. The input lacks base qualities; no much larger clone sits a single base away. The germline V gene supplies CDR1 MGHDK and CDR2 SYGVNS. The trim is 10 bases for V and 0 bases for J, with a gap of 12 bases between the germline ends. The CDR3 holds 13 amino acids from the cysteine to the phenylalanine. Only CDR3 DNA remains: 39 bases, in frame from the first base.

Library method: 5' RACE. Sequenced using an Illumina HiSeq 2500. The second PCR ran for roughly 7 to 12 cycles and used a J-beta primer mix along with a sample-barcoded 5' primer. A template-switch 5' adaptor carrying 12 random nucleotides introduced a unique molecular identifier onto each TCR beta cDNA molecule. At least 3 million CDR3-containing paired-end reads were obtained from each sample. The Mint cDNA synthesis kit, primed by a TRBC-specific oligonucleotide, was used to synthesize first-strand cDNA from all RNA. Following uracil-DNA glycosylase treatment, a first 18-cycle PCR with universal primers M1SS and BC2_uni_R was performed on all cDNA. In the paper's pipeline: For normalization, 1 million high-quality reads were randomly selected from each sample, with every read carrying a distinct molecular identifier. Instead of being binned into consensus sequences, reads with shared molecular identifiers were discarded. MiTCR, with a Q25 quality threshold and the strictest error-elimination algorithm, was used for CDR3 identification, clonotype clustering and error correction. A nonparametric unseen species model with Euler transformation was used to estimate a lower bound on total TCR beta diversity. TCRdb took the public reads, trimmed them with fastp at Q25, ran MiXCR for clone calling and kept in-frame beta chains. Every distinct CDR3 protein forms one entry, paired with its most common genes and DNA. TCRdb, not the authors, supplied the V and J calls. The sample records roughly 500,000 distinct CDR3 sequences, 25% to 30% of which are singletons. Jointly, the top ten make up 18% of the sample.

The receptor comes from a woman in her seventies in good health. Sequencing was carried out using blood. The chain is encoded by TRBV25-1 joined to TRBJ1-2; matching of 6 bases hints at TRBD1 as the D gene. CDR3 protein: CATVQGTNYGYTF. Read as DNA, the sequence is TGTGCCACAGTACAGGGTACTAACTATGGCTACACCTTC.